The rows below give T cell receptor beta chains drawn from one sample of a study of blood T cell repertoires in COVID-19. Some clones are missing from TCRdb's copy, which holds only in-frame ones; the method was immunoSEQ multiplex PCR. The sample yields 200,000 to 250,000 clones, roughly 85% seen once. Material for sequencing was PBMCs or T cells enriched from blood (not recorded which). The receptors come from a man aged 25 to 40 who had recovered from COVID-19. The CDR3 runs from the conserved cysteine through the conserved F or W. A D gene is named only where the DNA matches it firmly. Rows may omit the clone size; those that give it use once, few, many or a size class.

>TRBJ2-4|.|TRBV19|16|.
CASSIGGALAKNIQYF
TGTGCCAGTAGTATTGGAGGAGCCTTAGCCAAAAACATTCAGTACTTC
>TRBJ1-2|.|TRBV18|13|.
CASSATVPDGYTF
TGTGCCAGCTCTGCCACAGTCCCTGATGGCTACACCTTC
>TRBJ2-1|TRBD2|TRBV27|14|.
CASSGLADYNEQFF
TGTGCCAGCAGTGGTCTAGCGGACTACAATGAGCAGTTCTTC
>TRBJ1-6|TRBD1|TRBV9|15|once
CASSDWTGGGSPLHF
TGTGCCAGCAGCGACTGGACAGGGGGGGGCTCACCCCTCCACTTT
>TRBJ2-1|.|TRBV12-3/TRBV12-4|12|.
CASSFIGNEQFF
TGTGCCAGCAGTTTTATCGGCAATGAGCAGTTCTTC
>TRBJ1-1|.|TRBV5-5|14|.
CASSLTDWSTEAFF
TGTGCCAGCAGCTTAACGGATTGGAGCACTGAAGCTTTCTTT
>TRBJ2-5|.|TRBV6-2/TRBV6-3|14|.
CASSYGGAGETQYF
TGTGCCAGCAGTTACGGGGGGGCCGGTGAGACCCAGTACTTC
>TRBJ2-7|.|TRBV7-9|14|few
CASSLGQGISEQYF
TGTGCCAGCAGCTTAGGGCAGGGCATCAGCGAGCAGTACTTC
>TRBJ1-4|TRBD1|TRBV18|16|.
CASSIGQGATNEKLFF
TGTGCCAGCTCCATTGGACAGGGCGCAACTAATGAAAAACTGTTTTTT
>TRBJ1-2|TRBD1|TRBV12-3/TRBV12-4|12|.
CASSRQGIRSAF
TGTGCCAGCAGTCGACAGGGGATCAGATCCGCCTTC
>TRBJ1-1|TRBD1|TRBV19|14|.
CASSMDRGPTEAFF
TGTGCCAGTAGTATGGACAGGGGGCCAACTGAAGCTTTCTTT
>TRBJ1-2|TRBD1|TRBV5-4|16|.
CASSLGGQESNYGYTF
TGTGCCAGCAGCTTGGGGGGACAGGAAAGTAACTATGGCTACACCTTC
>TRBJ2-7|TRBD1|TRBV15|23|.
CATSRGRDSLLWITGPGIDEQYF
TGTGCCACCAGCAGAGGACGGGACAGTCTCCTTTGGATAACCGGACCAGGAATAGACGAGCAGTACTTC
>TRBJ2-2|.|TRBV5-8|17|.
CASSLTASQTNTGELFF
TGTGCCAGCAGCTTAACAGCCTCCCAAACGAACACCGGGGAGCTGTTTTTT
>TRBJ2-3|.|TRBV4-1|13|.
CASSQDFSDTQYF
TGCGCCAGCAGTCAGGACTTTTCAGATACGCAGTATTTT
>TRBJ1-5|.|TRBV6-2/TRBV6-3|14|.
CASSRTPGNQPQHF
TGTGCCAGCAGTAGAACCCCGGGGAATCAGCCCCAGCATTTT
>TRBJ1-6|.|TRBV30|13|.
CAWSAGVDSPLHF
TGTGCCTGGAGTGCAGGGGTTGACTCACCCCTCCACTTT
>TRBJ1-6|.|TRBV2|15|once
CATALRTDYNSPLHF
TGTGCCACAGCCCTTAGGACTGATTATAATTCACCCCTCCACTTT